The T cell receptor beta chain described here comes from a study of CD8 T cells in ankylosing spondylitis (dated by TCRdb to about 2017). In the study overall: The study set out to find disease-linked TCR variants by profiling T cell receptor beta repertoires in ankylosing spondylitis patients and healthy donors. The whole study cohort included 108 healthy donors and around 25 ankylosing spondylitis patients. Peripheral blood samples were taken, and synovial fluid was additionally collected from ankylosing spondylitis patients.

Study-wide findings and limitations: A CD8+ phenotype was shown by the disease-linked clones, which were found at relatively low frequencies in peripheral blood. The disease-linked clones were reported as significantly enriched in matched synovial fluid samples from ankylosing spondylitis patients. Blood from ankylosing spondylitis patients appeared to be characterized by a TCR beta motif composed of roughly 8 highly homologous amino acid variants. Some motif variants were previously reported in synovial fluid and blood of reactive arthritis patients, suggesting common disease-initiation mechanisms.

Trimming leaves V shorter by 4 bases and J shorter by 4 bases, with the junction holding 8 bases beyond the gene matches. CDR1 SGHNT and CDR2 YYREEE were looked up in the germline V gene (reference sequence). The CDR3 sequence holds 17 residues, the cysteine and phenylalanine included. The DNA shown is the 51-base CDR3, in frame from base 1. A word on this clonotype: Which antigen it targets is not known. No per-base quality is available; no much larger clone lies one base away.

Sequencing instrument: Illumina HiSeq 2500. Quantitative 5'-RACE with molecular barcodes was used to prepare TCR beta libraries. As for the authors' bioinformatics: Disease-linked TCR variants were identified with a new computational method built on a probabilistic model of VDJ rearrangement. TCRdb itself trimmed the public reads at Q25 with fastp, ran MiXCR and retained productive beta chains. Duplicate CDR3 protein sequences are folded into a single record with the most common DNA and genes. TCRdb assigned the V and J calls; the authors' analysis was not used. Recorded for this sample are some 150,000 distinct CDR3 sequences; roughly an eighth of them occurred a single time. The top ten clones comprise around 4.3% of the sample.

The sequenced sample consisted of blood, either unsorted or a sorted T cell fraction (not recorded which). The V gene is TRBV5-4 and the J gene is TRBJ2-3; 14 bases in the junction line up with TRBD2. The clonotype was recovered from a female donor with ankylosing spondylitis or in good health (not recorded which). For the CDR3, the sequence is CASSRITTSGRADTQYF. The nucleotide sequence reads TGTGCCAGCAGCCGAATAACGACTAGCGGGAGGGCAGATACGCAGTATTTT.